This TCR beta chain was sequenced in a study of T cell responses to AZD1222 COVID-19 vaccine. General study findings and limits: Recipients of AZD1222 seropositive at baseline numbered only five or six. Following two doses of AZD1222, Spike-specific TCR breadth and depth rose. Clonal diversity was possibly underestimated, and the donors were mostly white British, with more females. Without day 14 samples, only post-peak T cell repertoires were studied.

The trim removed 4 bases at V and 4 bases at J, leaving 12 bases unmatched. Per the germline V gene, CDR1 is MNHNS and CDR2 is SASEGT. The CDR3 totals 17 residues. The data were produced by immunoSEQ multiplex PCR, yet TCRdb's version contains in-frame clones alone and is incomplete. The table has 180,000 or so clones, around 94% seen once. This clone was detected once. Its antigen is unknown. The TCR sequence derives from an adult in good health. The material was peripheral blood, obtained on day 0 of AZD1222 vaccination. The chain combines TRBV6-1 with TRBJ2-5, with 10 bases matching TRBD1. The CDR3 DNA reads TGTGCCAGCAGTGTCGCCCCGACAGGGGGCATGGGAGAGACCCAGTACTTC. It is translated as CASSVAPTGGMGETQYF.